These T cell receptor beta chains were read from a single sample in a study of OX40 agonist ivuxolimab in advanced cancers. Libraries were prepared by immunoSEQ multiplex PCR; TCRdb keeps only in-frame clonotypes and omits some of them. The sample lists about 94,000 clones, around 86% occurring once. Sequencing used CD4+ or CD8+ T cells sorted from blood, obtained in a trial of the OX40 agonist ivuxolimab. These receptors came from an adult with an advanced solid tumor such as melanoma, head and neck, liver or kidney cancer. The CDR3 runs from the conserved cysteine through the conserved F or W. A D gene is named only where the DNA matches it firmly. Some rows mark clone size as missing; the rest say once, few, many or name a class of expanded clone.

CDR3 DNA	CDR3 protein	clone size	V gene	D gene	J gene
TGTGCCAGTAGTATTTCGGCAATTCAATATAATTCACCCCTCCACTTT	CASSISAIQYNSPLHF	few	TRBV19	-	TRBJ1-6
TGTGCCAGCAGCGTAGGGTGGACTAGCGGCTACGAGCAGTACTTC	CASSVGWTSGYEQYF	-	TRBV9	TRBD2	TRBJ2-7
TGTGCCAGTAGTAGGGGACAGGGGAAGGACAATGAGCAGTTCTTC	CASSRGQGKDNEQFF	-	TRBV19	TRBD1	TRBJ2-1
TGTGCCAGCAGTTACAGCACAGGGTTAGGTACAGATACGCAGTATTTT	CASSYSTGLGTDTQYF	-	TRBV6-6	-	TRBJ2-3
TGCGCCAGCAGCCAAGATGGGGCCGGGGAGCTGTTTTTT	CASSQDGAGELFF	-	TRBV4-1	-	TRBJ2-2
TGTGCCAGCAGCTTAGCTGGACCGGGCACAGATACGCAGTATTTT	CASSLAGPGTDTQYF	-	TRBV7-2	-	TRBJ2-3
TGTGCCAGCTCACCACAGGGGGAAGGTGAAGCTTTCTTT	CASSPQGEGEAFF	few	TRBV18	-	TRBJ1-1
TGTGCCAGCAGCGTACAGGGGTACAATGGCTACACCTTC	CASSVQGYNGYTF	-	TRBV4-2	TRBD1	TRBJ1-2
TGTGCCAGCAGTTACTCGAACAGGGATGAAAAACTGTTTTTT	CASSYSNRDEKLFF	-	TRBV6-5	-	TRBJ1-4
TGTGCCAGTAGTATGGGTTCGCGACTAGCACAAGAGACCCAGTACTTC	CASSMGSRLAQETQYF	-	TRBV19	TRBD2	TRBJ2-5
TGTGCCAGCAGCCTTATGAACACTGAAGCTTTCTTT	CASSLMNTEAFF	-	TRBV2	-	TRBJ1-1
TGTGCCAGCAGCGTCGGGACAGGGGAGAATCTACCCTACAATGAGCAGTTCTTC	CASSVGTGENLPYNEQFF	-	TRBV9	TRBD1	TRBJ2-1
TGTGCCAGCAGCACCAACAGGGGGCGAGAACACAGCTCGTATACTCTCTATGGCTACACCTTC	CASSTNRGREHSSYTLYGYTF	-	TRBV6-8	TRBD1	TRBJ1-2
TGTGCCAGCAGTTTACCTAAAGAGACCCAGTACTTC	CASSLPKETQYF	-	TRBV27	-	TRBJ2-5
TGTGCCAGCAGTAAGCCCACGGGACAGGGGGGCCAGCAGTTCTTC	CASSKPTGQGGQQFF	-	TRBV6-6	TRBD1	TRBJ2-1
TGCGCCAGCAGCTTGCGTGCAACGAACACTGAAGCTTTCTTT	CASSLRATNTEAFF	-	TRBV5-1	-	TRBJ1-1
TGTGCCAGCAAGGGCGGGGGGGCCTTCGAGACCCAGTACTTC	CASKGGGAFETQYF	-	TRBV6-5	TRBD2	TRBJ2-5
TGCAGTGCTCCAGATAAGAGGGGCTACACCTTC	CSAPDKRGYTF	once	TRBV20-1	-	TRBJ1-2
TGTGCCAGCTCGAGGGGGCAGGGCGGGGAGCTGTTTTTT	CASSRGQGGELFF	-	TRBV6-5	TRBD1	TRBJ2-2